This entry describes one T cell receptor (beta chain). Since a much larger clone is just one base distant, this may be a read error. MiXCR was run by TCRdb on the 5' RACE reads, yielding one entry per CDR3 protein. Of approximately 250,000 distinct CDR3 sequences listed, approximately 15% are singletons. The data stem from a study of T-cell memory formation after mild COVID-19. Study details: TCR clusters were mostly donor specific.

CDR3 length equals 13 residues. Germline V CDR1 and CDR2: SGHRS, YFSETQ. Sequenced input: PBMCs or a T cell subset sorted from them (not recorded which). The clonotype originates from an adult woman who had mild COVID-19 (a few samples of this study predate the infection). Cell type and time point are not known. The chain is built from TRBV5-1 and TRBJ2-7; D is unresolved. The DNA of the CDR3 is TGCACCAGCAGCCCGGCCTGGGTGTACGAGCAGTACTTC. It translates to CTSSPAWVYEQYF.